The next 5 T cell receptor beta chains were all read from a single sample in a study of blood T cells in healthy people across ages. The second PCR ran 7 to 11 cycles with a sample-barcoded 5' primer and J-beta primers. TCRdb reprocessed the 5' RACE reads with MiXCR, giving one entry per CDR3 protein. The table has about 570,000 distinct CDR3 sequences, about 26% seen once. These data were also reused for a study on T cells of mothers and their children.

The specimen was blood. These receptors all come from a boy between 2 and 10 years old in good health.

This clonotype came up a few times. The chain employs TRBV9 and TRBJ2-1; D unresolved. Germline CDR1 SGDLS, CDR2 YYNGEE. Trimming removed 3 bases from V and 0 bases from J, with 10 bases in between. There are 15 residues in the CDR3. CDR3 loop: CASSAIVSSYNEQFF. Written as DNA, the CDR3 is TGTGCCAGCAGCGCGATAGTCAGCTCCTACAATGAGCAGTTCTTC.

The rearrangement links TRBV9 to TRBJ2-3, with TRBD2 matching over 8 bases. Germline loops: CDR1 SGDLS, CDR2 YYNGEE. After removal of 0 bases from V and 2 bases from J, the junction contained 2 bases not matched to a gene. This CDR3 spans 15 amino acids. Here the CDR3 DNA reads TGTGCCAGCAGCGTAGTAGCGGGGACCACAGATACGCAGTATTTT. Its translation is CASSVVAGTTDTQYF.

This clonotype was detected only a few times. The chain couples TRBV12-5 to TRBJ2-7; D is tentatively TRBD1 or TRBD2 (5 bases each). V lost 0 bases to trimming and J lost 7 bases, with 13 bases between them. Germline-derived CDR1 and CDR2 are LGHNT and FRNRAP. The CDR3 loop spans 14 amino acids. CDR3 amino acids: CASGLVLGAIEQYF. The CDR3 DNA reads as TGTGCTAGTGGTTTGGTACTCGGGGCCATTGAGCAGTACTTC.

Concerning this clonotype itself: At one end, the junction sequence differs from germline, possibly due to a read error. V is TRBV27 and J is TRBJ1-1; possible D gene TRBD1, 6 bases. The germline gives CDR1 MNHEY, CDR2 SMNVEV (reference sequence). CDR3 size: 14 residues. CDR3 amino acids: CASSPSQGRTAAFF. In DNA form, the CDR3 reads TGTGCCAGCAGCCCCAGTCAGGGGCGGACTGCAGCTTTCTTT.

This chain uses TRBV6-6 with TRBJ1-2; D gene uncertain. From germline, CDR1 is MNHNY and CDR2 SVGAGI (reference sequence). V gave up 2 bases and J gave up 4 bases, with 8 bases separating them. This CDR3 has 13 residues. CDR3 in DNA: TGTGCCAGCAGTTACGGAGAATTCTATGGCTACACCTTC. Protein: CASSYGEFYGYTF.